The clone carrying this TCR beta chain was counted a single time. Its antigen is as yet unknown. Sequenced by immunoSEQ multiplex PCR; TCRdb stores in-frame clones only, minus some. Among about 140,000 clones listed, around 90% were seen once. This entry comes from a study of CD4+ T cells in melanoma. General study points: CD8+ T cell, macrophage and B cell function reportedly correlated with neoantigen-specific CD4+ T cells.

Germline CDR1 is SGHVS and CDR2 is FQNEAQ. The length of the CDR3 is 13 residues. The ends were cut back, 6 bases at V and 8 bases at J, with 16 bases in the middle. The V and J genes are TRBV7-8 and TRBJ1-1; the D gene is possibly TRBD1 (6 bases). This receptor was taken from a human donor with melanoma. In nucleotides, the CDR3 is TGTGCCAGCAGAGACGGGACAAGGGGCGAAGCTTTCTTT. Encoded protein: CASRDGTRGEAFF.